This TCR beta chain originates from a study of blood T cells in healthy people across ages. Background on the study: About one barcoded beta molecule per two T cells was captured by template switching.

Study results and limitations: Naive T cell percentage by flow cytometry tracked strongly with beta diversity.

Then a second PCR, running roughly 7 to 11 cycles, was carried out with a sample-barcoded 5' primer and a J-beta primer mix. From the 5' RACE reads, TCRdb called clonotypes with MiXCR, one entry per CDR3 protein. The data show about 760,000 distinct CDR3 sequences, 25% seen once. As for this clonotype: Its antigen is currently unknown.

The CDR3 contains 13 residues. Germline-derived CDR1 and CDR2 are SGHVS and FQNEAQ. V lost 7 bases, J lost 2 bases, and 9 bases lay in between. The data also belong to a second study, concerning T cells of mothers and their children. According to that study: The analysis detected no persistent microchimeric T cell clones.

The V gene is TRBV7-8, the J gene TRBJ2-1, with D perhaps matching TRBD2 (6 bases). Sequenced material: blood. This receptor was identified in a boy between 10 and 17 years old in good health. CDR3 sequence reads: CASNSGPYNEQFF. The CDR3 DNA reads TGTGCCAGCAATAGCGGCCCCTACAATGAGCAGTTCTTC. The whole variable domain, remainder taken from reference TRBV7-8 and TRBJ2-1, is GAGVSQSPRYKVAKRGQDVALRCDPISGHVSLFWYQQALGQGPEFLTYFQNEAQLDKSGLPSDRFFAERPEGSVSTLKIQRTQQEDSAVYLCASNSGPYNEQFFGPGTRLTVL.